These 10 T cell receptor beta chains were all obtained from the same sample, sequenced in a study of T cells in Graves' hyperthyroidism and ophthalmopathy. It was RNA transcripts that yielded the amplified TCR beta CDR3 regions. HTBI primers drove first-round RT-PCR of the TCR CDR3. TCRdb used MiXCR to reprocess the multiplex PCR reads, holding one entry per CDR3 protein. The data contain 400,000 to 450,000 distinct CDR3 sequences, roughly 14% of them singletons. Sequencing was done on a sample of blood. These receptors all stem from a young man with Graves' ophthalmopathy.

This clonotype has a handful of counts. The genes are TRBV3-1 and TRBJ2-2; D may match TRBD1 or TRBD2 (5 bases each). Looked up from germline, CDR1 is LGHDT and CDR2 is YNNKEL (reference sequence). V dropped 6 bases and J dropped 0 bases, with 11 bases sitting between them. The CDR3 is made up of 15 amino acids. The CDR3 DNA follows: TGTGCCAGCAGGACGGGACGAGCGAACACCGGGGAGCTGTTTTTT. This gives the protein CASRTGRANTGELFF.

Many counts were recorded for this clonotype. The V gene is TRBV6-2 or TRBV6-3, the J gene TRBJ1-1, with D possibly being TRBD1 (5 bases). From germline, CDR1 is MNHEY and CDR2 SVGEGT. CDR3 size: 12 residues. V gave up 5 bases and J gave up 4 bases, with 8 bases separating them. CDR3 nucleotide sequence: TGTGCCAGCAGTAGGACAAGCACTGAAGCTTTCTTT. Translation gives CASSRTSTEAFF.

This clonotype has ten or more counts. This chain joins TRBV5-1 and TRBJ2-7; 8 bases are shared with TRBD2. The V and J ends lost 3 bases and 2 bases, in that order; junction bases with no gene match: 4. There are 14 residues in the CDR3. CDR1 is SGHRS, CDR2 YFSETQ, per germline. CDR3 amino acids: CASSYPGGAYEQYF. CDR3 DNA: TGCGCCAGCAGCTATCCGGGGGGGGCCTACGAGCAGTACTTC.

The CDR3 here is CATSRARDGEKLFF. The CDR3 region has the DNA TGTGCCACCAGCAGAGCTCGGGATGGTGAAAAACTGTTTTTT. The chain is built from TRBV15 and TRBJ1-4; no clear D gene. V gave up 1 base and J gave up 7 bases, with 10 bases separating them. The CDR3 sequence is 14 residues long. Germline V gene data show CDR1 as LNHNV and CDR2 as YYDKDF (reference sequence).

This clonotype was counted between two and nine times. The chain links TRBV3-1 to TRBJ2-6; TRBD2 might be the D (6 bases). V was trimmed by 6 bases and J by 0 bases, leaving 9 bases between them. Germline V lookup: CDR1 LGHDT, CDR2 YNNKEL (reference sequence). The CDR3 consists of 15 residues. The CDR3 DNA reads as TGTGCCAGCAGGGGACTGCTCTCTGGGGCCAACGTCCTGACTTTC. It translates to CASRGLLSGANVLTF.

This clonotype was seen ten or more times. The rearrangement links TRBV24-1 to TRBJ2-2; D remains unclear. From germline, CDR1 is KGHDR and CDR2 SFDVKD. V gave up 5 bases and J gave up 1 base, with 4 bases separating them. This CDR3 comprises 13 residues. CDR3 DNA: TGTGCCACCAGTGGAGGGAACACCGGGGAGCTGTTTTTT. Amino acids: CATSGGNTGELFF.

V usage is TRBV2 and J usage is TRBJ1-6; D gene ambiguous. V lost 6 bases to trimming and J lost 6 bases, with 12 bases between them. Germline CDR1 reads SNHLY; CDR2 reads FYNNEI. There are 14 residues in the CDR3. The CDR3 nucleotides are TGTGCCAGCAGAGAACAGCAAACTAATTCACCCCTCCACTTT. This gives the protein CASREQQTNSPLHF.

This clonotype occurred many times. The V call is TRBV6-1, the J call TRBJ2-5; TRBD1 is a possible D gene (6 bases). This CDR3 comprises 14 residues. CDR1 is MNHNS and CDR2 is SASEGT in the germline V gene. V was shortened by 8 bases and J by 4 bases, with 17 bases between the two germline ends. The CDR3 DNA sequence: TGTGCCAGCGGGCTCAGGGGCATTGGAGAGACCCAGTACTTC. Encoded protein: CASGLRGIGETQYF.

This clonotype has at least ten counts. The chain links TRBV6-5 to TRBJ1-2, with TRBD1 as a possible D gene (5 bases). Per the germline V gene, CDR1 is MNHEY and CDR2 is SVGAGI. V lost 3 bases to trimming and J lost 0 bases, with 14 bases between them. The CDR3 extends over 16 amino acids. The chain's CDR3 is CASSYINQGPNYGYTF. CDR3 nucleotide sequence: TGTGCCAGCAGTTATATCAACCAGGGACCTAACTATGGCTACACCTTC.

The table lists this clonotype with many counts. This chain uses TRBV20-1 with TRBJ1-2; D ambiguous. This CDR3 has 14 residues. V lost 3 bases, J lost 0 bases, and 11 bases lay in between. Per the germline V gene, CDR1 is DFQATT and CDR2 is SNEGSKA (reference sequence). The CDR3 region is CSASERRTNYGYTF. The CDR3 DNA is TGCAGTGCTAGTGAGAGACGAACTAACTATGGCTACACCTTC.